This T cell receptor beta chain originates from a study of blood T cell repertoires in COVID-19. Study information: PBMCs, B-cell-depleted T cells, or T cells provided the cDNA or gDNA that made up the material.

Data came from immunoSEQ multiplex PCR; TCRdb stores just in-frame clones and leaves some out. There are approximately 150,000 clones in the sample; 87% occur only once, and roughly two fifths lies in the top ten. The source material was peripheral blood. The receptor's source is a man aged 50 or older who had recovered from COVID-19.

The CDR3 is CASTGQDYGYTF. The DNA of the CDR3 is TGTGCCAGTACTGGACAGGACTATGGCTACACCTTC. J is TRBJ1-2 and V is TRBV19; 7 bases map to TRBD1. CDR3 length equals 12 residues. Germline V gene lookup returns CDR1 LNHDA and CDR2 SQIVND (reference sequence). Trimming took 7 bases from V and 3 from J; bases not matched to a gene: 2.